The T cell receptor (beta chain) under discussion was sequenced for a study of blood T cell repertoires in COVID-19. Study information: Whether acute or convalescent, the COVID-19 samples came from the United States, Italy and Spain.

Authors' methods: Researchers report that nucleated cell counts were estimated from reference gene primer amplification. Profiling relied on immunoSEQ multiplex PCR, and the TCRdb table lists in-frame clones only, not all of them. The V and J calls and clone size come from that table; D and trimming were worked out from the DNA. This table has 50,000 to 80,000 clones, 75% to 95% appearing once. From germline, CDR1 is LGHNA and CDR2 YNFKEQ. V lost 3 bases and J lost 1; bases outside the gene matches: 3. The CDR3 extends over 15 amino acids. This receptor was obtained from a woman older than 75 with active COVID-19. Sequencing used peripheral blood. The chain joins TRBV4-2 to TRBJ2-3; 8 bases align to TRBD2. CDR3 in amino acids: CASSQTGGGTDTQYF. The CDR3 nucleotides read TGTGCCAGCAGCCAGACGGGAGGGGGCACAGATACGCAGTATTTT.